This TCR beta chain was obtained from a study of cytomegalovirus exposure and HLA in healthy donors. Sequencing used immunoSEQ multiplex PCR; TCRdb keeps in-frame clones, though not all of them. The sample has 90,000 to 150,000 clones; approximately 90% are singletons. Study results and limitations: The investigators catalogued about 170 TCR beta chains as cytomegalovirus-associated.

This CDR3 contains 11 residues. J was trimmed by 12 bases and V by 3 bases; bases with no gene match: 2. Germline assignment: CDR1 LNHDA and CDR2 SQIVND (reference sequence). To note about this clone: Its specificity is not known.

The TCR sequence derives from a young woman in good health and CMV-seropositive. This chain uses TRBV19 with TRBJ2-1; TRBD1 matches 7 bases. Sequenced: PBMCs. The CDR3 sequence is CASSMDRRQFF. In DNA, the CDR3 is TGTGCCAGTAGTATGGACAGGCGGCAGTTCTTC.